This T cell receptor beta chain derives from a study of cytomegalovirus exposure and HLA in healthy donors. General study points: In a later analysis, TCR beta V- and J-gene trimming was associated with a missense DCLRE1C variant. Available immune exposure information covered CMV serostatus only. It was 150 to 200 TCR beta chains that were listed as cytomegalovirus-associated.

PCR involved 60 Vbeta and 13 Jbeta primers. Data came from immunoSEQ multiplex PCR; TCRdb stores just in-frame clones and leaves some out. The clone table shows about 70,000 clones, with the ten largest holding around 2.4%. On this clone: Its target is unknown.

CDR1 is PRHDT, CDR2 FYEKMQ, per germline (reference sequence). Deletions cut 5 bases from V and 4 bases from J, with 15 bases between. The CDR3 is made up of 14 amino acids. The source is a female donor in good health and CMV-seropositive. J is TRBJ2-7 and V is TRBV13; D is possibly TRBD1 (6 bases). The sequencing input was PBMCs. The CDR3 loop is CASSPPGTYYEQYF. In nucleotides, the CDR3 is TGTGCCAGCAGCCCCCCCGGGACATATTACGAGCAGTACTTC.